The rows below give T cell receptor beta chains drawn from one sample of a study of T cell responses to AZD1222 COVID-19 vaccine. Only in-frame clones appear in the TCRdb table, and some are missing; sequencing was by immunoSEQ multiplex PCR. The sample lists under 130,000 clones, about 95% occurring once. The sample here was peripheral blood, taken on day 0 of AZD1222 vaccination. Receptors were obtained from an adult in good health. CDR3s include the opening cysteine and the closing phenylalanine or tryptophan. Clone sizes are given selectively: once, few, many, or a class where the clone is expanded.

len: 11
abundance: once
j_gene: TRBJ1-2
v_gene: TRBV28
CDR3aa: CASSSLYGYTF

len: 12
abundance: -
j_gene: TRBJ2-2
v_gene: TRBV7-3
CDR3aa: CASSLGTGELFF

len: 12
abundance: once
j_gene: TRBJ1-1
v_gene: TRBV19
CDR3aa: CATGTRGYEAFF

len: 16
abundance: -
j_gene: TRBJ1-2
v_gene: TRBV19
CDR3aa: CASRGVGVGVNYGYTF

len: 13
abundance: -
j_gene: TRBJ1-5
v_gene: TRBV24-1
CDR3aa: CATSNRGSQPQHF

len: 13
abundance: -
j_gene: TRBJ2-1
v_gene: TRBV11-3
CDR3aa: CASSLNRDNEQFF

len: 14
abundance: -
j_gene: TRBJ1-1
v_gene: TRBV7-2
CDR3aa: CASSFSGGNTEAFF

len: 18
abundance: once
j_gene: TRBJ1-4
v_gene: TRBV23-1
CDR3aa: CASSHLGQGKNDVEKLFF

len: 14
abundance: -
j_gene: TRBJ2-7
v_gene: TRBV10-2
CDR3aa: CASSGAGVRGEQYF

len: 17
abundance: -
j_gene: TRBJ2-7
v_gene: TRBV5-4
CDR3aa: CASSPSGHTTVRFEQYF

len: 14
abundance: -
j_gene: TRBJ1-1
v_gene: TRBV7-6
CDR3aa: CASSLGSRNTEAFF

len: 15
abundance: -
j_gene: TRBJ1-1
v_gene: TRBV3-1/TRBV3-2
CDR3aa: CASSPYRVPGTEAFF

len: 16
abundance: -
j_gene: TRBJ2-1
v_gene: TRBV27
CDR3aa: CASSPSVASGYNEQFF

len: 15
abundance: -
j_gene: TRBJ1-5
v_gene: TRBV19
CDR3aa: CASSPESGGSQPQHF

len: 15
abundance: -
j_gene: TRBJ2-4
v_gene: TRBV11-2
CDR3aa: CASSYSGTIRNIQYF

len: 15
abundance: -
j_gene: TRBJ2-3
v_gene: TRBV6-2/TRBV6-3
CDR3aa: CASSYLLGEPDTQYF